A selection of T cell receptor beta chains follows, all from one sample in a study of cytomegalovirus exposure and HLA in healthy donors. Profiling relied on immunoSEQ multiplex PCR, and the TCRdb table lists in-frame clones only, not all of them. The data contain about 59,000 clones, roughly 84% of them singletons. Sequences were obtained from PBMCs. These receptors originate from a human donor in good health. The CDR3 runs from the conserved cysteine through the conserved F or W. The D gene is left open where the match is weak. Clone size, where shown, is once, few, many, or a class for clones that have expanded.

V gene	D gene	clone size	J gene	CDR3 DNA	CDR3 protein
TRBV7-9	-	few	TRBJ2-7	TGTGCCAGCAGTAGAAGGGAGGCCTACGAGCAGTACTTC	CASSRREAYEQYF
TRBV27	TRBD2	once	TRBJ2-7	TGTGCCAGCAGTTTAGATATTAGCGGGAGGGGGGGGCAGTACTTC	CASSLDISGRGGQYF
TRBV11-2	TRBD1	-	TRBJ2-5	TGTGCCAGCAGCTTAGGCCGGGACAGTTTCCAAGAGACCCAGTACTTC	CASSLGRDSFQETQYF
TRBV30	-	-	TRBJ1-1	TGTGCCTGGAGCCTAGGGAACACTGAAGCTTTCTTT	CAWSLGNTEAFF
TRBV5-4	-	-	TRBJ1-4	TGTGCCAGCAGCTTGCAGGGGACTAATGAAAAACTGTTTTTT	CASSLQGTNEKLFF
TRBV6-1	-	once	TRBJ2-3	TGTGCCAGCAGTGTCCTAGAGAGAGATACGCAGTATTTT	CASSVLERDTQYF
TRBV13	TRBD2	once	TRBJ2-1	TGTGCCAGCAGCTCCGGACTAGGGAAAGGGAGTGAGCAGTTCTTC	CASSSGLGKGSEQFF
TRBV28	TRBD2	-	TRBJ2-3	TGTGCCAGCAGCGGGGGGGGAGAGGATACGCAGTATTTT	CASSGGGEDTQYF
TRBV28	TRBD2	-	TRBJ2-7	TGTGCCTCTCAAGCGGGAGCCACCTACGAGCAGTACTTC	CASQAGATYEQYF
TRBV7-9	TRBD2	-	TRBJ2-3	TGTGCCAGCAGCTTAGTATCTAGCGGGGGGGCCGGCACAGATACGCAGTATTTT	CASSLVSSGGAGTDTQYF
TRBV18	TRBD2	-	TRBJ2-2	TGTGCCAGCTCGGGCCTAGCGGGGGGACCAAGCCCCGGGGAGCTGTTTTTT	CASSGLAGGPSPGELFF
TRBV6-5	-	once	TRBJ2-5	TGTGCCAGCAGACTGCGAGAGACCCAGTACTTC	CASRLRETQYF
TRBV11-2	TRBD1	-	TRBJ1-2	TGCGCCAGCAGCTTAGCAGGGGGCGCCGATGGCTACACCTTC	CASSLAGGADGYTF
TRBV7-9	-	-	TRBJ2-7	TGTGCCAGCAGTCGAGCCTACGAGCAGTACTTC	CASSRAYEQYF
TRBV6-1	-	-	TRBJ1-1	TGTGCCAGCAGTGAGACAGGCCCATTTATGAACACTGAAGCTTTCTTT	CASSETGPFMNTEAFF
TRBV28	TRBD1	-	TRBJ1-1	TGTGCCAGCAGTGCGGGACAGGGTTTTGGCACTGAAGCTTTCTTT	CASSAGQGFGTEAFF
TRBV19	TRBD1	-	TRBJ1-2	TGTGCCAGTAGTGTTACCCGGGACAGGGATGGCTACACCTTC	CASSVTRDRDGYTF
TRBV10-3	-	-	TRBJ2-7	TGTGCCATCAGTGTAGGTAGCGGACCCTACGAGCAGTACTTC	CAISVGSGPYEQYF
TRBV19	TRBD2	-	TRBJ2-7	TGTGCCAGCTCCCCTCAGCGGGAGGCCTACGAGCAGTACTTC	CASSPQREAYEQYF
TRBV11-2	-	-	TRBJ2-5	TGTGCCAGCACCCCATTGGGGGGGCCGGGAGAGCAGTACTTC	CASTPLGGPGEQYF
TRBV4-3	TRBD1	-	TRBJ2-7	TGCGCCAGCAGCCAAGCATTTGCGGGACAGGTTAACTCCGAGCAGTACTTC	CASSQAFAGQVNSEQYF
TRBV7-6	-	few	TRBJ2-7	TGTGCCAGCAGCCCGAGCTGGGCTAGCGCGACCTACGAGCAGTACTTC	CASSPSWASATYEQYF
TRBV4-1	TRBD1	once	TRBJ2-5	TGCGCCAGCAGCGTCAGGACAGGGGGCGATCCGGGGACCCAGTACTTC	CASSVRTGGDPGTQYF
TRBV6-1	TRBD1	-	TRBJ1-2	TGTGCCAGCAGTGAATCAGGGGGTGGTGGCTACACCTTC	CASSESGGGGYTF
TRBV6-5	TRBD1	few	TRBJ1-3	TGTGCCAGCAGTTACTCGACGGACAGGGCTGGAAACACCATATATTTT	CASSYSTDRAGNTIYF
TRBV7-2	-	few	TRBJ2-5	TGTGCCAGCAGCCTCTCCCAGGGATGGAGCCAAGAGACCCAGTACTTC	CASSLSQGWSQETQYF
TRBV6-5	TRBD1	-	TRBJ1-4	TGTGCCAGCAAACAGGGGTTTTCTAATGAAAAACTGTTTTTT	CASKQGFSNEKLFF
TRBV2	TRBD1	-	TRBJ1-5	TGTGCCAGCGCGGACAGGGAGGGCAATCAGCCCCAGCATTTT	CASADREGNQPQHF
TRBV30	-	once	TRBJ1-3	TGTGCCTGGAGTCCCGGACTTAGCGGAAACACCATATATTTT	CAWSPGLSGNTIYF
TRBV10-3	TRBD1	-	TRBJ1-5	TGTGCCATCAGAGACAGGGATCAGCCCCAGCATTTT	CAIRDRDQPQHF
TRBV4-1	-	-	TRBJ1-5	TGCGCCAGCAGCCAAGTCAACTTGATAGGGGGACAGCCCCAGCATTTT	CASSQVNLIGGQPQHF
TRBV29-1	-	-	TRBJ1-1	TGCAGCGTTGAAGGGGGGGACACTGAAGCTTTCTTT	CSVEGGDTEAFF
TRBV2	TRBD1	-	TRBJ1-2	TGTGCCAGCAGGACGACAGGGAGCGGCTACACCTTC	CASRTTGSGYTF
TRBV27	TRBD1	-	TRBJ2-7	TGTGCCAGCAGCAAACAGGGGTCCGGCTACGAGCAGTACTTC	CASSKQGSGYEQYF
TRBV4-2	TRBD2	few	TRBJ2-3	TGTGCCAGCAGCCCTCAGACTAGCGGGGGGTGGGCTAGCACAGATACGCAGTATTTT	CASSPQTSGGWASTDTQYF
TRBV19	TRBD1	-	TRBJ2-1	TGTGCCAGTAGCCATGGGGGGGACAGGGGGAACAATGAGCAGTTCTTC	CASSHGGDRGNNEQFF
TRBV10-2	TRBD2	-	TRBJ2-1	TGCGCCAGCAGTGAGTCTGCGGGGGGCAATGAGCAGTTCTTC	CASSESAGGNEQFF
TRBV6-1	TRBD1	-	TRBJ2-7	TGTGCCAGCACCAAGACAGGGAAGAGTACCTACGAGCAGTACTTC	CASTKTGKSTYEQYF
TRBV6-9	TRBD2	-	TRBJ2-3	TGTGCCAGCAGTCCAATAGCGGGCCCGAGCGCAGATACGCAGTATTTT	CASSPIAGPSADTQYF
TRBV18	TRBD2	-	TRBJ2-1	TGTGCCAGCTCACCAGGACTAGTCGGCAATGAGCAGTTCTTC	CASSPGLVGNEQFF
TRBV5-4	TRBD2	once	TRBJ2-7	TGTGCCAGCAGCTCGGGACTAGCTTTCTACGAGCAGTACTTC	CASSSGLAFYEQYF
TRBV10-3	-	-	TRBJ1-1	TGTGCCATCAGGGATACAGGGTTTTGGACTGAAGCTTTCTTT	CAIRDTGFWTEAFF
TRBV7-9	TRBD1	few	TRBJ2-1	TGTTCCAGTCTCGGGACAGCATACAATGAGCAGTTCTTC	CSSLGTAYNEQFF